The clone carrying this T cell receptor (beta chain) was seen at least ten times. Its antigen remains unknown. The data stem from a study of Graves' ophthalmopathy and Graves' hyperthyroidism. Study-level findings and limits: Thyroid clonotypes that were expanded above 0.001 frequency mostly also appeared in blood. Ophthalmopathy cases were distinguished from stable hyperthyroidism by a 13-signature model, reaching about 85% sensitivity and about 81% specificity. With a specificity of 72.22% and a sensitivity of about 71%, the model predicted ophthalmopathy progression.

V lost 6 bases to trimming and J lost 5 bases; unmatched junction nucleotides: 9. This CDR3 is 14 amino acids long. CDR3 regions of TCR beta were amplified from RNA transcripts. The workflow started with a first-round RT-PCR run with HTBI primers and then moved on to a second-round multiplex PCR. One entry per CDR3 protein results from TCRdb running MiXCR on the multiplex PCR reads. The sample contains under 250,000 distinct CDR3 sequences, over 25% of which appear only once. The sample consisted of peripheral blood. The sequence came from a man over 45 with Graves' ophthalmopathy. The genes are TRBV12-3 or TRBV12-4 and TRBJ2-5, with TRBD1 matching over 7 bases. The CDR3 DNA reads as TGTGCCAGCAGCGCGACAGGGCTTGAGGAGACCCAGTACTTC. Translated: CASSATGLEETQYF.